Each of the 23 T cell receptor beta chains below was sequenced from the same sample in a study of radiotherapy plus CTLA-4 blockade in lung cancer. Sequencing used immunoSEQ multiplex PCR; TCRdb keeps in-frame clones, though not all of them. The data show about 86,000 clones, roughly four fifths seen once. Material: peripheral blood, obtained from a patient treated with radiotherapy plus ipilimumab. The receptors shown here come from a human donor with non-small cell lung cancer who had stable disease on radiotherapy plus ipilimumab.

V gene TRBV11-1 combines with J gene TRBJ1-3; D is unresolved. Per the germline V gene, CDR1 is SGHAT and CDR2 is FQDESV (reference sequence). V shed 5 bases and J shed 5 bases, with 4 bases lying between them. This CDR3 contains 11 residues. The CDR3 region has the DNA TGTGCCAGCAGCACCCGAAACACCATATATTTT. This encodes CASSTRNTIYF.

This chain links TRBV11-1 with TRBJ2-5; TRBD1 might be the D (7 bases). Germline CDR1 and CDR2: SGHAT and FQDESV (reference sequence). The CDR3 extends over 15 amino acids. Between the trimmed V and J ends, which lost 5 bases and 4 bases, there was a span of 17 bases. The CDR3 reads CASSRRQGGRETQYF. CDR3 sequence (DNA): TGTGCCAGCAGCCGCCGACAGGGAGGTCGAGAGACCCAGTACTTC.

This rearrangement joins TRBV30 to TRBJ1-5; D is unresolved. The CDR3 is 15 amino acids. Trimming left V 3 bases short and J 2 bases short, with 14 bases between. CDR1 and CDR2 from the germline V gene are GTSNPN and SVGIG (reference sequence). CDR3 sequence reads: CAWSRGVGGNQPQHF. CDR3 nucleotides: TGTGCCTGGAGCCGCGGGGTAGGAGGCAATCAGCCCCAGCATTTT.

The V call is TRBV5-1, the J call TRBJ2-5; TRBD2 matches at 8 bases. Germline CDR1 SGHRS, CDR2 YFSETQ. The V gene end was trimmed by 5 bases and the J gene end by 1 base; junction bases not matched to a gene: 10. CDR3 length: 16 amino acids. CDR3: CASRPHLGGAQETQYF. CDR3 in DNA: TGCGCCAGCAGACCCCACCTCGGGGGGGCCCAAGAGACCCAGTACTTC. The variable domain in full, with the rest retrieved from reference TRBV5-1 and TRBJ2-5, is KAGVTQTPRYLIKTRGQQVTLSCSPISGHRSVSWYQQTPGQGLQFLFEYFSETQRNKGNFPGRFSGRQFSNSRSEMNVSTLELGDSALYLCASRPHLGGAQETQYFGPGTRLLVL.

Only one count was recorded for this clone. This chain connects TRBV5-4 to TRBJ2-5; 13 nucleotides align to TRBD2. This CDR3 is 19 amino acids long. CDR1 SGHNT and CDR2 YYREEE come from the germline V gene (reference sequence). J was trimmed by 2 bases and V by 0 bases; bases with no gene match: 10. CDR3 protein: CASSLGGLAGYIAQETQYF. The CDR3 coding sequence is TGTGCCAGCAGCTTGGGGGGACTAGCGGGATATATTGCGCAAGAGACCCAGTACTTC. Looking up the rest from reference TRBV5-4 and TRBJ2-5 gives the full variable domain: ETGVTQSPTHLIKTRGQQVTLRCSSQSGHNTVSWYQQALGQGPQFIFQYYREEENGRGNFPPRFSGLQFPNYSSELNVNALELDDSALYLCASSLGGLAGYIAQETQYFGPGTRLLVL.

This chain joins TRBV18 and TRBJ2-7; TRBD2 matches at 9 bases. The CDR3 contains 16 residues. The V and J ends lost 1 base and 4 bases, in that order; junction bases with no gene match: 8. Looked up from germline, CDR1 is KGHSH and CDR2 is LQKENI. CDR3 amino acids: CASSPLQRGEPYEQYF. CDR3 DNA sequence: TGTGCCAGCTCACCACTTCAGCGGGGGGAGCCGTACGAGCAGTACTTC.

V gene TRBV6-1 combines with J gene TRBJ1-6; 11 positions match TRBD1. The CDR3 covers 18 residues. Germline V gene sequence: CDR1 MNHNS, CDR2 SASEGT. The junction had 3 bases not matched to a gene; V was cut back by 0 bases and J by 2 bases. CDR3: CASSEAPGQGAYNSPLHF. DNA for the CDR3: TGTGCCAGCAGTGAAGCCCCGGGACAGGGGGCCTATAATTCACCCCTCCACTTT.

The chain has TRBV19 and TRBJ1-1; tentatively, D is TRBD1 (6 bases). The CDR3 consists of 14 residues. V lost 6 bases and J 1 base, leaving 12 bases between the germline ends. Germline V gene lookup returns CDR1 LNHDA and CDR2 SQIVND (reference sequence). CDR3 DNA sequence: TGTGCCAGTAGGACCCGGGGACAGAACACTGAAGCTTTCTTT. Encoded protein: CASRTRGQNTEAFF.

The CDR3 region has the DNA TGCGCCAGCAGCCCCACAGGGGGGAACACTGAAGCTTTCTTT. Translation gives CASSPTGGNTEAFF. The chain combines TRBV5-1 with TRBJ1-1; 8 bases fit TRBD1. Unmatched junction bases numbered 3, after V lost 4 bases and J lost 1 base. CDR3 length equals 14 residues. Per germline, CDR1 SGHRS and CDR2 YFSETQ.

The rearrangement joins TRBV7-9 to TRBJ2-7, with unresolved D. CDR3 length: 13 amino acids. V was cut by 2 bases and J by 2 bases, with 7 bases left in between. The germline V gene encodes CDR1 SEHNR and CDR2 FQNEAQ (reference sequence). The CDR3 sequence is CASSLSRPYEQYF. The CDR3 region has the DNA TGTGCCAGCAGCTTAAGCAGGCCCTACGAGCAGTACTTC.

V usage is TRBV5-1 and J usage is TRBJ1-5, with D tentatively TRBD1 (5 bases). In germline, CDR1 is SGHRS, CDR2 YFSETQ. The V gene lost 2 bases and the J gene lost 0 bases, with 15 bases spanning the gap. There are 17 residues in the CDR3. Here the CDR3 reads CASSLGLLGDSNQPQHF. The CDR3, as DNA: TGCGCCAGCAGCTTAGGACTCCTAGGGGATAGCAATCAGCCCCAGCATTTT.

This clone was picked up a small number of times. The chain is built from TRBV6-6 and TRBJ1-3; D gene unclear. The CDR3 runs 13 residues. CDR1 is MNHNY, CDR2 SVGAGI, per germline (reference sequence). V was pared by 3 bases and J by 0 bases, with 3 bases between. As DNA, the CDR3 is TGTGCCAGCAGTTATAGCTCTGGAAACACCATATATTTT. This translates into CASSYSSGNTIYF.

This chain uses TRBV11-1 with TRBJ2-7, with 7 bases fitting TRBD1. The trim removed 5 bases at V and 6 bases at J, leaving 16 bases unmatched. CDR1 is SGHAT and CDR2 is FQDESV in the germline V gene (reference sequence). This CDR3 has 16 amino acids. The CDR3 is CASSRKKGGQRGEQYF. The CDR3 coding sequence is TGTGCCAGCAGCCGAAAAAAAGGGGGCCAGAGAGGCGAGCAGTACTTC.

The V call is TRBV19, the J call TRBJ1-2; TRBD1 is a possible D gene (5 bases). The V end lost 3 bases, the J end lost 7 bases, and 18 bases lay between the germline ends. The germline V gene has CDR1 LNHDA and CDR2 SQIVND (reference sequence). The CDR3 covers 15 residues. The CDR3 bases are TGTGCCAGTAGTATGGCCCAGGGAAGGCTTCTTGGCTACACCTTC. This sequence encodes CASSMAQGRLLGYTF.

This chain uses TRBV6-1 with TRBJ2-7; D gene ambiguous. Germline lookup yields CDR1 MNHNS and CDR2 SASEGT. The CDR3 runs to 17 residues. V was trimmed by 1 base and J by 1 base, leaving 17 bases between them. The CDR3 nucleotides are TGTGCCAGCAGTGAAGTTTCCCCTGGGCTGTTATCCTACGAGCAGTACTTC. Residues: CASSEVSPGLLSYEQYF.

The rearrangement joins TRBV5-1 to TRBJ2-3; perhaps TRBD1 as D (6 bases). Germline CDR1 reads SGHRS; CDR2 reads YFSETQ. The CDR3 is 15 residues long. Deletions cut 0 bases from V and 6 bases from J, with 14 bases between. CDR3: CASSLVTGKLDTQYF. CDR3 DNA: TGCGCCAGCAGCTTGGTCACAGGGAAGTTGGATACGCAGTATTTT.

This clone was recorded only once. The V gene is TRBV19, the J gene TRBJ2-6; tentatively, D is TRBD1 (6 bases). This CDR3 is 16 amino acids long. The V end was cut by 6 bases, the J end by 0 bases, with 12 bases between. Germline assignment: CDR1 LNHDA and CDR2 SQIVND (reference sequence). CDR3 sequence: CASSRTGNSGANVLTF. The CDR3 DNA is TGTGCCAGTAGCCGCACAGGGAACTCTGGGGCCAACGTCCTGACTTTC.

In its sample, this clone was seen once. The chain joins TRBV5-8 to TRBJ2-1; TRBD2 matches at 11 bases. The CDR3 length is 19 residues. Germline lookup yields CDR1 SGHTS and CDR2 YDEGEE. V was pared by 0 bases and J by 10 bases, with 18 bases of the junction left unmatched. The CDR3 sequence is CASSLEGRIAGGPEGEQFF. CDR3 in DNA: TGTGCCAGCAGCTTGGAGGGTCGGATAGCGGGAGGGCCTGAGGGGGAGCAGTTCTTC.

This clone was seen once. The rearrangement joins TRBV7-9 to TRBJ1-2; no reliable D call. Germline loops: CDR1 SEHNR, CDR2 FQNEAQ (reference sequence). This CDR3 has 13 amino acids. The V and J ends lost 0 bases and 8 bases respectively, with 10 bases between them. The CDR3 loop reads CASSLALSGGYTF. CDR3 nucleotides: TGTGCCAGCAGCTTAGCGCTTTCGGGGGGCTACACCTTC.

The rearrangement joins TRBV2 to TRBJ1-4; 9 nucleotides align to TRBD1. This CDR3 is built from 15 residues. Losses at the gene ends were 6 bases for V and 7 bases for J; bases not matched to a gene: 9. Germline V gene data show CDR1 as SNHLY and CDR2 as FYNNEI. The CDR3 DNA reads as TGTGCCAGCAGGCCTGGACAGGGGTTCGGTGAAAAACTGTTTTTT. This codes for CASRPGQGFGEKLFF. The variable domain in full, with the rest retrieved from reference TRBV2 and TRBJ1-4, is EPEVTQTPSHQVTQMGQEVILRCVPISNHLYFYWYRQILGQKVEFLVSFYNNEISEKSEIFDDQFSVERPDGSNFTLKIRSTKLEDSAMYFCASRPGQGFGEKLFFGSGTQLSVL.

The chain combines TRBV7-6 with TRBJ2-3, with 8 positions matching TRBD2. Trimming removed 2 bases from V and 5 bases from J; junction bases left unmatched: 3. The CDR3 is 14 residues long. The germline V gene encodes CDR1 SGHVS and CDR2 FNYEAQ. The CDR3 is CASSLWLAGDTQYF. The CDR3 DNA follows: TGTGCCAGCAGCTTATGGCTAGCGGGAGATACGCAGTATTTT. Variable domain in full (rest from reference TRBV7-6 and TRBJ2-3): GAGVSQSPRYKVTKRGQDVALRCDPISGHVSLYWYRQALGQGPEFLTYFNYEAQQDKSGLPNDRFSAERPEGSISTLTIQRTEQRDSAMYRCASSLWLAGDTQYFGPGTRLTVL.

The rearrangement links TRBV27 to TRBJ1-5; 7 nucleotides line up with TRBD1. This CDR3 has 14 residues. Losses at the gene ends were 5 bases for V and 3 bases for J; bases not matched to a gene: 4. Germline values: CDR1 MNHEY, CDR2 SMNVEV (reference sequence). The CDR3, as DNA: TGTGCCAGCAGTCCACAGGGGCACAATCAGCCCCAGCATTTT. Its translation is CASSPQGHNQPQHF.

V usage is TRBV25-1 and J usage is TRBJ1-1; TRBD1 is a possible D gene (6 bases). Per the germline V gene, CDR1 is MGHDK and CDR2 is SYGVNS. The germline V and J ends were trimmed by 1 base and 5 bases, with 8 bases remaining between them. The CDR3 is made up of 13 amino acids. CDR3: CASSEWGTTEAFF. The CDR3 region has the DNA TGTGCCAGCAGTGAATGGGGGACAACTGAAGCTTTCTTT.